One T cell receptor (beta chain) is described in this entry. This clone appeared a single time. Its antigen is currently not known. There are no base qualities to consult, and no much larger clone falls within one base. The treatment or condition label for this specimen denotes: roughly 19 received Ad26.COV2.S at low or high dose, single or two shots; roughly five received placebo; per-sample allocation not given. For vaccine and placebo recipients, the sequenced repertoires came from samples collected on day 63 after the first injection. Cohort 1b enrolled about two dozen adults aged 18-55 years at a single site in Boston, USA, between 29 July and 7 August 2020. Ad26.COV2.S was a replication-incompetent adenovirus type 26 vector that expressed a prefusion-stabilized SARS-CoV-2 spike protein derived from the original Wuhan strain. The immunoSEQ Assay was the method used to sequence TCRbeta CDR3 regions. After extraction, genomic DNA underwent amplification by bias-controlled multiplex PCR, followed by high-throughput sequencing. In the source study's methods: To quantify the absolute abundance of each unique TCRbeta CDR3 region, sequences were collapsed and filtered. T cell fraction was estimated by normalizing TCRbeta template counts to usable DNA, with usable DNA measured through amplification of reference genes found in all nucleated cells. Repertoire TCRs were annotated as SARS-CoV-2-specific when V gene, CDR3 amino acid sequence and J gene were exactly matched to a known reactive TCR set. The reference SARS-CoV-2 TCR set came from MIRA and was filtered for enrichment in COVID-19-positive ImmuneCODE repertoires, removing public or cross-reactive TCRs. Using the MIRA antigens, annotated TCRs were further analysed by specific ORF or by position within an ORF. Breadth was defined as annotated unique rearrangements over total unique productive rearrangements; depth was the summed frequency of those rearrangements. TCR breadth was compared between groups using two-sided Wilcoxon rank-sum tests. The table comes from immuneACCESS by way of TCRdb, which keeps in-frame sequences with V and J called. Part of the clones is missing from these tables; in studies checked, under half for an unresolved V gene and the rest for unknown reasons. The V and J calls and clone size were taken over from that table, and D and trimming were inferred from the DNA. Recorded for this sample are about 440,000 clones; roughly 87% of them occurred a single time. The ten top clones hold around 4.5% of the sample.

This entry comes from a study of Ad26.COV2.S vaccination and SARS-CoV-2 variants (dated by TCRdb to the early 2020s). The study in broad terms: Vaccine-arm donors came from COV1001, a multicentre, randomized, double-blind, placebo-controlled phase I-IIa trial of Ad26.COV2.S in healthy adults. Investigators remained blinded to trial group allocation during experiments and outcome assessment. Trial participants were randomized into five groups of five: low-dose or high-dose Ad26.COV2.S given once or twice, or placebo on both occasions. Dosing of Ad26.COV2.S was intramuscular, at either 5x10^10 or 1x10^11 viral particles, delivered as one shot or as two shots spaced 56 days apart. The TCR-sequenced set comprised roughly 30 samples: around 20 Ad26.COV2.S vaccine recipients, 5 placebo recipients and 8 SARS-CoV-2 convalescent individuals. Sequencing of the TCRbeta repertoire served to evaluate the specificity and breadth of SARS-CoV-2-reactive T cell receptors following Ad26.COV2.S vaccination.

Measured from the cysteine to the phenylalanine, the CDR3 is 16 residues long. Of the read, only the CDR3 DNA is kept; its 48 bases are in frame from base 1. V lost 5 bases and J lost 8 bases, and the count of bases not matched to a germline gene is 12. The germline V gene yields LGHNA for CDR1 and YNFKEQ for CDR2. Study-level results and caveats: Substantial breadth of spike-specific CD8+ and CD4+ T cell responses was reported after vaccination. Vaccine and placebo recipients had similar non-spike TCR breadth, a finding consistent with the vaccine containing only spike. Compared with placebo recipients, Ad26.COV2.S recipients showed higher spike-specific TCR breadth (P = 0.0014). The authors noted that the TCR breadth and depth analyses may have underestimated total T cell responses. Comparing responses between vaccine doses or regimens was not something the study was powered to do.

This receptor was obtained from a person between 18 and 59 years old who received the Ad26.COV2.S COVID-19 vaccine or a placebo. The sequences come from peripheral blood, collected in a trial of Ad26.COV2.S vaccine versus placebo. The sequence is built from TRBV4-2 and TRBJ1-4; 9 middle bases align to TRBD1. The nucleotide sequence reads as follows: TGTGCCAGCAGCGACCGGGACAGGGCCACGTCCGAAAAACTGTTTTTT. Translated, it reads CASSDRDRATSEKLFF.